A single T cell receptor beta chain is shown here with its context. Its antigen is still unknown. The sample comes from a study of beta chain features in type 1 diabetes. Sequenced material consisted of expressed TCRB transcripts (all of the isolated RNA was reverse transcribed). Assay used: immunoSEQ multiplex PCR; TCRdb lists only in-frame clones, some missing. The profile shows about 700,000 clones, about an eighth of them singletons. Study results and caveats: Type 1 diabetes patients had TCRB CDR3s that were shorter (moderately but significantly so) in all four CD4+ subsets.

CD4+ naive, central memory, regulatory and stem cell-like memory cells were sorted via CD45RO/CCR7/CD25/CD127/CD95/CD27. This sequence originates from a man younger than 30 with type 1 diabetes. The material sequenced was naive CD4+ T cells from blood.

CDR3 bases: TGTGCCAGCAGTTCGAGGGGCTCCTATAATTCACCCCTCCACTTT. Amino acid sequence: CASSSRGSYNSPLHF. The gene calls are TRBV27 and TRBJ1-6; D is perhaps TRBD1 (5 bases). There are 15 residues in the CDR3. CDR1 and CDR2 from the germline V gene are MNHEY and SMNVEV (reference sequence). Trimming stripped 4 bases from V and 0 bases from J, with 7 bases between.